What follows describes a single TCR beta chain. Its matching antigen is unknown. This specimen comes from a study of long-term antiretroviral therapy in people with HIV. Study background: The earliest samples came from an era when ART typically awaited falling CD4 counts. Overall study results and limits: ART adherence was not documented, and neither viral resistance nor therapy changes had any data. Pre-ART expanded TRB clones stayed dominant throughout, though often decreasing after ART. Narrower CDR3 length ranges marked HIV repertoires relative to controls.

The assay used was immunoSEQ (version v3.0), run at survey level. This table comes from immunoSEQ multiplex PCR, and its TCRdb copy is limited to in-frame clones, with some not included. This table has more than 35,000 clones, 90% to 95% appearing once. The V and J ends lost 2 bases and 9 bases, in that order; junction bases with no gene match: 5. This CDR3 spans 15 amino acids. Germline CDR1 is GTSNPN and CDR2 is SVGIG (reference sequence). This TCR was sampled from a woman between 50 and 59 years old with HIV. The sequencing here drew on unsorted PBMCs, taken 3.7 years after starting antiretroviral therapy. This rearrangement joins TRBV30 to TRBJ1-6, with 12 nucleotides matching TRBD1. The CDR3 here is CAWSPGTGGSSPLHF. In DNA, the CDR3 is TGTGCCTGGAGTCCCGGGACAGGGGGCAGTTCACCCCTCCACTTT.